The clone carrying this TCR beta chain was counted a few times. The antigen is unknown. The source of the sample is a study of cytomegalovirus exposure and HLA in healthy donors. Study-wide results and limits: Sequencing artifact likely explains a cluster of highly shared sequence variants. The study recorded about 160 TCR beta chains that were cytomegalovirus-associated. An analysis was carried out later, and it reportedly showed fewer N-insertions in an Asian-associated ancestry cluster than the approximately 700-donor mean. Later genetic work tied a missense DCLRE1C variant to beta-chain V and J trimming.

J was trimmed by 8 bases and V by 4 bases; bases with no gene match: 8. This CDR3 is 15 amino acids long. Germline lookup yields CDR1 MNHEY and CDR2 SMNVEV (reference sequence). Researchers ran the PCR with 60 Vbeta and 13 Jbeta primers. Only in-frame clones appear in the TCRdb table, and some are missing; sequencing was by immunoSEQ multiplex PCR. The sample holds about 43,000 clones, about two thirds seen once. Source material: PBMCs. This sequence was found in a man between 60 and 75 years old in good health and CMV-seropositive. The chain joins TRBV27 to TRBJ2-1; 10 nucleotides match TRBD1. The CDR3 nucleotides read TGTGCCAGCAGTTCGGGGACAGGGGCACTCGATGAGCAGTTCTTC. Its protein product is CASSSGTGALDEQFF.